These T cell receptor beta chains were read from a single sample in a study of blood T cell repertoires in COVID-19. The table came from immunoSEQ multiplex PCR; TCRdb's copy has only in-frame clones and leaves some out. The sample contains some 70,000 clones, approximately 86% of which appear only once. Sequenced input: peripheral blood. These receptors were obtained from a woman aged 55-75 years with acute or convalescent COVID-19. CDR3s include the opening cysteine and the closing phenylalanine or tryptophan. The D gene is left open where the match is weak. Clone size is stated in some rows and not others, as once, few, many or a class when expanded.

D gene | clone size | J gene | V gene | CDR3 DNA | CDR3 protein
TRBD1 | NA | TRBJ2-2 | TRBV15 | TGTGCCACCAGCAGAGATAAGAGACAGGGATACACCGGGGAGCTGTTTTTT | CATSRDKRQGYTGELFF
TRBD1 | NA | TRBJ1-1 | TRBV10-3 | TGTGCCATCAGTGACCCGCACATGGGACAGGGAAACACTGAAGCTTTCTTT | CAISDPHMGQGNTEAFF
TRBD1 | NA | TRBJ2-2 | TRBV4-1 | TGCGCCAGCAGCCGGCCGGGACAGACCCGCACCGGGGAGCTGTTTTTT | CASSRPGQTRTGELFF
NA | NA | TRBJ1-2 | TRBV3-1/TRBV3-2 | TGTGCCAGCAGCCAAGATGAAGGGGCTAGTCGTGGCTACACCTTC | CASSQDEGASRGYTF
NA | NA | TRBJ1-3 | TRBV6-5 | TGTGCCAGCAGTTTCGACAGGAACTCTGGAAACACCATATATTTT | CASSFDRNSGNTIYF
TRBD2 | NA | TRBJ2-7 | TRBV19 | TGTGCCAGTAGTAGGGGAGGGCGAGAGCAGTACTTC | CASSRGGREQYF
TRBD1 | NA | TRBJ1-2 | TRBV28 | TGTGCCAGCAGACCAGACAGGGTGCATGGCTACACCTTC | CASRPDRVHGYTF
NA | NA | TRBJ1-2 | TRBV7-3 | TGTGCCAGCAGCTTAACGGGAGGTCCTAACTATGGCTACACCTTC | CASSLTGGPNYGYTF
NA | NA | TRBJ2-1 | TRBV2 | TGTGCCAGCAGTGGGACAGAGTACAATGAGCAGTTCTTC | CASSGTEYNEQFF
NA | NA | TRBJ2-1 | TRBV7-6 | TGTGCCAGCAGCTATGCGGCCAATGAGCAGTTCTTC | CASSYAANEQFF
NA | NA | TRBJ1-6 | TRBV5-6 | TGTGCCAGCAGCTTGGGAGCGGGGTATAATTCACCCCTCCACTTT | CASSLGAGYNSPLHF
TRBD1 | NA | TRBJ2-7 | TRBV19 | TGTGCCAGTAGCCGAAATGCAGGGGGCTCTTGGGACGAGCAGTACTTC | CASSRNAGGSWDEQYF
NA | few | TRBJ2-7 | TRBV2 | TGTGCCAGCAACAGGGTCCCCTACTCCTACGAGCAGTACTTC | CASNRVPYSYEQYF
NA | NA | TRBJ1-5 | TRBV6-1 | TGTGCCAGCAGGGAAGGACAGACCAATCAGCCCCAGCATTTT | CASREGQTNQPQHF
TRBD1 | NA | TRBJ2-2 | TRBV28 | TGTGCCAGCAGTTCAGCAGGGGGCAACACCGGGGAGCTGTTTTTT | CASSSAGGNTGELFF
NA | NA | TRBJ2-3 | TRBV10-3 | TGTGCCATCAGTGAGACTAGTTCAGATACGCAGTATTTT | CAISETSSDTQYF
TRBD2 | NA | TRBJ2-1 | TRBV20-1 | TGCAGTGCTAGTGGGCGGGAGGGTTCCTACAATGAGCAGTTCTTC | CSASGREGSYNEQFF
TRBD2 | NA | TRBJ2-2 | TRBV7-6 | TGTGCCAGCAGCTCTAGCGGGGGGGCCGGGGAGCTGTTTTTT | CASSSSGGAGELFF
NA | NA | TRBJ1-2 | TRBV7-9 | TGTGCCAGCAGCTTAGCCGACAGTTATGGCTACACCTTC | CASSLADSYGYTF
TRBD1 | NA | TRBJ1-1 | TRBV16 | TGTGCCAGCAGCCAATTACAGGGCTTAGCAGGGGGGTCCACTGAAGCTTTCTTT | CASSQLQGLAGGSTEAFF
NA | NA | TRBJ1-2 | TRBV9 | TGTGCCAGCAGCCCTCGGCAGGGGCACTATGGCTACACCTTC | CASSPRQGHYGYTF
NA | NA | TRBJ1-1 | TRBV7-8 | TGTGCCAGCAGCTCCCAGGGAGGGGGTATGGACACTGAAGCTTTCTTT | CASSSQGGGMDTEAFF
TRBD1 | once | TRBJ1-2 | TRBV5-1 | TGCGCCAGCAGCCAACAAGTACACAGGGGGCGCGGCGATGGCTACACCTTC | CASSQQVHRGRGDGYTF
TRBD1 | NA | TRBJ2-7 | TRBV2 | TGTGCCAGCAGTCCTAGACAGGGAGCCTACGAGCAGTACTTC | CASSPRQGAYEQYF
NA | NA | TRBJ2-7 | TRBV9 | TGTGCCAGCAGCGTAGCCCCCGGACAGCAATACGAGCAGTACTTC | CASSVAPGQQYEQYF
NA | NA | TRBJ2-5 | TRBV7-9 | TGTGCCAGCAGCGACAGGAAAGGGTACCAAGAGACCCAGTACTTC | CASSDRKGYQETQYF
TRBD1 | few | TRBJ1-5 | TRBV6-6 | TGTGCCAGCAGTACCAGGGGGCGGGGACAGCCCCAGCATTTT | CASSTRGRGQPQHF
TRBD2 | NA | TRBJ2-3 | TRBV10-1 | TGCGCCAGCAGTGAGGCGGGGGTATCAACAGATACGCAGTATTTT | CASSEAGVSTDTQYF
NA | NA | TRBJ1-1 | TRBV28 | TGTGCCAGCAAGACACCCGGGACACTGAACACTGAAGCTTTCTTT | CASKTPGTLNTEAFF
TRBD1 | NA | TRBJ1-5 | TRBV3-1/TRBV3-2 | TGTGCCAGCAGCCTTGGACAGGGGTTCACTTCCCAGCATTTT | CASSLGQGFTSQHF
TRBD2 | NA | TRBJ2-1 | TRBV7-2 | TGTGCCAGCAGCCGGGGACTAACCTACAATGAGCAGTTCTTC | CASSRGLTYNEQFF
NA | NA | TRBJ1-5 | TRBV12-3/TRBV12-4 | TGTGCCAGCAGTTTAACAGGCAATCAGCCCCAGCATTTT | CASSLTGNQPQHF
TRBD1 | NA | TRBJ2-7 | TRBV6-4 | TGTGCCAGCAGTGACTCCCGGGACAGAACCTACGAGCAGTACTTC | CASSDSRDRTYEQYF
TRBD2 | NA | TRBJ2-1 | TRBV6-5 | TGTGCCAGCAGTTACTCGACCCTAGCGGGAGGAGGCCGGTTCTTC | CASSYSTLAGGGRFF
NA | NA | TRBJ1-2 | TRBV6-5 | TGTGCCAGCAGTTTCGCAGGATACGGCTACACCTTC | CASSFAGYGYTF
NA | NA | TRBJ2-1 | TRBV29-1 | TGCAGCGTTGCGGCCGGGGTGACCTCCTACAATGAGCAGTTCTTC | CSVAAGVTSYNEQFF
TRBD2 | NA | TRBJ2-3 | TRBV13 | TGTGCCAGCAGCTCAAGCGGGGGGCTCACAGATACGCAGTATTTT | CASSSSGGLTDTQYF